This TCR beta chain was identified during a study of T cells after yellow fever vaccination. About the research overall: The fractions with low cell numbers were processed using SMART-Seq v4 Ultra Low Input. Study conclusions and caveats: Clonotype sharing between CD4 and CD8 compartments was small. By day 5 rather than day 15, the secondary response had peaked, though it was weaker.

Each CDR3 protein gets one entry after TCRdb re-called the 5' RACE reads with MiXCR. The data show 200,000 to 300,000 distinct CDR3 sequences, more than 3.5% seen once. The V gene lost 6 bases and the J gene lost 8 bases, with 16 bases spanning the gap. This CDR3 contains 13 residues. Germline V gene data show CDR1 as MNHEY and CDR2 as SVGEGT. This clonotype has a count of ten or more. Its specificity is unknown. V usage is TRBV6-2 or TRBV6-3 and J usage is TRBJ1-2; D is undetermined. Here the sequenced sample was PBMCs, taken 15 days after the yellow fever booster vaccination. The receptor's source is a man aged 18 to 35 who received the YFV17D yellow fever vaccine. The CDR3 reads CASSPAGSEGYTF. Here the CDR3 DNA reads TGTGCCAGCAGCCCTGCGGGATCGGAAGGCTACACCTTC.